This T cell receptor (beta chain) originates from a study of OX40 agonist ivuxolimab in advanced cancers. At the level of the study: Patients were dosed intravenously with ivuxolimab at 0.01 to 10 mg/kg every 2 weeks.

Assay: immunoSEQ multiplex PCR; the TCRdb copy retains only in-frame clones and omits some. The sample consists of 90,000 to 100,000 clones, 88% of them appearing once. V shed 7 bases and J shed 2 bases, with 17 bases lying between them. Germline V CDR1 and CDR2: LNHDA, SQIVND (reference sequence). The CDR3 consists of 15 residues. This specimen was CD4+ or CD8+ T cells sorted from blood, taken in a trial of the OX40 agonist ivuxolimab. The chain has TRBV19 and TRBJ1-2, with D perhaps matching TRBD1 (5 bases). The TCR was taken from an adult with an advanced solid tumor such as melanoma, head and neck, liver or kidney cancer. The CDR3 sequence: CASTSLGTNNYGYTF. CDR3 DNA: TGTGCCAGTACCTCTCTGGGGACTAACAACTATGGCTACACCTTC. Full variable domain (outside the CDR3, taken from reference TRBV19 and TRBJ1-2): DGGITQSPKYLFRKEGQNVTLSCEQNLNHDAMYWYRQDPGQGLRLIYYSQIVNDFQKGDIAEGYSVSREKKESFPLTVTSAQKNPTAFYLCASTSLGTNNYGYTFGSGTRLTVV.